The next 2 T cell receptor beta chains were all read from a single sample in a study of Graves' ophthalmopathy and Graves' hyperthyroidism (dated by TCRdb to 2016 to 2019). TCRdb lists the instrument as Illumina HiSeq 2000. For repertoire sequencing, TCR beta CDR3 regions were amplified from RNA transcripts. The first round was an RT-PCR using HTBI primers with the Qiagen OneStep RT-PCR kit, and this first round was followed by a second-round multiplex PCR, then size selection and purification. Through fastp at Q25 and MiXCR, TCRdb rebuilt clones from the public reads, retaining in-frame beta chains. A single entry per CDR3 protein holds the most common genes and DNA from its merged rows. The sample table contains hundreds of thousands of distinct CDR3 sequences; only one count was recorded for 20% to 25% of them. The ten largest account for around 3.2% of the sample. The sample consisted of peripheral blood. The source is a woman younger than 35 with stable Graves' hyperthyroidism. Donor details come from another sample of the same person, matched by shared clones.

The chain couples TRBV9 to TRBJ2-7; TRBD1 agrees at 7 bases. V lost 5 bases to trimming and J lost 3 bases; unmatched junction nucleotides: 8. The CDR3 has 14 residues. Looked up from germline, CDR1 is SGDLS and CDR2 is YYNGEE. The CDR3 here is CASRSQGKGYEQYF. The CDR3 DNA reads TGTGCCAGCAGGTCACAGGGGAAAGGCTACGAGCAGTACTTC.

This clonotype was seen many times. This rearrangement joins TRBV7-3 to TRBJ2-2, with 10 bases fitting TRBD2. CDR3 length: 16 residues. Germline values: CDR1 SGHTA, CDR2 FQGTGA. V was clipped by 5 bases and J by 4 bases; unmatched bases: 7. The CDR3 bases are TGTGCCAGCAGCCAATGGGCTAGCGGGAGCACCGGGGAGCTGTTTTTT. This gives the protein CASSQWASGSTGELFF.